This is a list of T cell receptor beta chains from one sample in a study of beta chain features in type 1 diabetes. The table came from immunoSEQ multiplex PCR; TCRdb's copy has only in-frame clones and leaves some out. The table shows 150,000 to 190,000 clones, with around 10% occurring only once. The material sequenced was central memory CD4+ T cells from blood. The receptors shown here come from a man younger than 30 in good health. Each CDR3 is given with its conserved first and last residue. A D gene is named only where the DNA matches it firmly. Clone sizes are given selectively: once, few, many, or a class where the clone is expanded.

j_call: TRBJ2-7; d_call: .; v_call: TRBV6-5; clone_size: .; cdr3_aa: CATLILGEQYF; cdr3_nt: TGTGCCACCCTCATCCTAGGCGAGCAGTACTTC
j_call: TRBJ2-1; d_call: .; v_call: TRBV19; clone_size: many; cdr3_aa: CASSMGQGPGPYNEQFF; cdr3_nt: TGTGCCAGTAGTATGGGGCAGGGCCCGGGGCCCTACAATGAGCAGTTCTTC
j_call: TRBJ2-7; d_call: .; v_call: TRBV29-1; clone_size: few; cdr3_aa: CSVEGQGGDEQYF; cdr3_nt: TGCAGCGTTGAAGGGCAGGGGGGAGACGAGCAGTACTTC
j_call: TRBJ2-1; d_call: .; v_call: TRBV12-2; clone_size: few; cdr3_aa: CASRLVSILKGFF; cdr3_nt: TGTGCAAGTCGCTTAGTGTCAATCCTCAAGGGATTCTTC
j_call: TRBJ1-2; d_call: .; v_call: TRBV9; clone_size: .; cdr3_aa: CASSAGPANYGYTF; cdr3_nt: TGTGCCAGCAGCGCGGGACCGGCTAACTATGGCTACACCTTC
j_call: TRBJ2-6; d_call: .; v_call: TRBV9; clone_size: .; cdr3_aa: CASSVGFGGTPGANVLTF; cdr3_nt: TGTGCCAGCAGCGTCGGGTTTGGGGGCACCCCTGGGGCCAACGTCCTGACTTTC
j_call: TRBJ1-1; d_call: .; v_call: TRBV29-1; clone_size: few; cdr3_aa: CSVEKGGKTEAFF; cdr3_nt: TGCAGCGTTGAGAAGGGGGGGAAGACTGAAGCTTTCTTT
j_call: TRBJ1-2; d_call: TRBD1; v_call: TRBV28; clone_size: few; cdr3_aa: CASTPRTGSNYGYTF; cdr3_nt: TGTGCCAGCACCCCCCGGACAGGCTCTAACTATGGCTACACCTTC
j_call: TRBJ1-4; d_call: .; v_call: TRBV10-3; clone_size: few; cdr3_aa: CAISADRVNEKLFF; cdr3_nt: TGTGCCATCAGTGCTGACAGAGTTAATGAAAAACTGTTTTTT
j_call: TRBJ2-7; d_call: TRBD1; v_call: TRBV25-1; clone_size: .; cdr3_aa: CASSKNPGQGSYEQYF; cdr3_nt: TGTGCCAGCAGTAAGAACCCGGGACAGGGGAGCTACGAGCAGTACTTC
j_call: TRBJ2-3; d_call: .; v_call: TRBV18; clone_size: .; cdr3_aa: CASSAGTDTQYF; cdr3_nt: TGTGCCAGCTCTGCGGGGACAGATACGCAGTATTTT
j_call: TRBJ2-5; d_call: .; v_call: TRBV30; clone_size: few; cdr3_aa: CAWSRGAETQYF; cdr3_nt: TGTGCCTGGAGCAGAGGGGCGGAGACCCAGTACTTC
j_call: TRBJ2-7; d_call: TRBD1; v_call: TRBV27; clone_size: .; cdr3_aa: CASRSWFTRPGQGYEQYF; cdr3_nt: TGTGCCAGCAGATCGTGGTTCACCCGGCCCGGACAGGGCTACGAGCAGTACTTC
j_call: TRBJ1-4; d_call: TRBD1; v_call: TRBV14; clone_size: few; cdr3_aa: CASSQSGGDQGKLFF; cdr3_nt: TGTGCCAGCAGCCAATCAGGGGGGGATCAAGGAAAACTGTTTTTT
j_call: TRBJ2-2; d_call: .; v_call: TRBV5-1; clone_size: few; cdr3_aa: CASKAVKNSNTGELFF; cdr3_nt: TGCGCCAGCAAGGCAGTAAAAAACTCGAACACCGGGGAGCTGTTTTTT
j_call: TRBJ1-5; d_call: .; v_call: TRBV27; clone_size: .; cdr3_aa: CASSLLPGTAQPQHF; cdr3_nt: TGTGCCAGCAGTTTACTTCCCGGGACGGCACAGCCCCAGCATTTT
j_call: TRBJ2-1; d_call: TRBD2; v_call: TRBV5-4; clone_size: .; cdr3_aa: CASSLASIGTSSNEQFF; cdr3_nt: TGTGCCAGCAGCTTGGCCTCCATCGGGACTAGTAGCAATGAGCAGTTCTTC
j_call: TRBJ2-5; d_call: .; v_call: TRBV29-1; clone_size: few; cdr3_aa: CSVAPAGHTQETQYF; cdr3_nt: TGCAGCGTTGCCCCGGCAGGGCACACCCAAGAGACCCAGTACTTC
j_call: TRBJ1-6; d_call: .; v_call: TRBV7-3; clone_size: .; cdr3_aa: CASSFGLETPLHF; cdr3_nt: TGTGCCAGCAGCTTTGGACTGGAGACACCCCTCCACTTT
j_call: TRBJ1-2; d_call: .; v_call: TRBV11-1; clone_size: .; cdr3_aa: CASSLAGAGINTF; cdr3_nt: TGTGCCAGCAGCTTAGCTGGTGCAGGCATCAACACCTTC
j_call: TRBJ2-3; d_call: TRBD2; v_call: TRBV27; clone_size: .; cdr3_aa: CASSFTTSRTDTQYF; cdr3_nt: TGTGCCAGCAGCTTCACGACTAGCAGGACAGATACGCAGTATTTT
j_call: TRBJ1-2; d_call: .; v_call: TRBV4-3; clone_size: .; cdr3_aa: CASSQRNYGYTF; cdr3_nt: TGCGCCAGCAGCCAAAGAAATTATGGCTACACCTTC
j_call: TRBJ2-1; d_call: .; v_call: TRBV7-2; clone_size: few; cdr3_aa: CASSPRTVPEQFF; cdr3_nt: TGTGCCAGCAGCCCCCGGACAGTTCCTGAGCAGTTCTTC
j_call: TRBJ1-1; d_call: .; v_call: TRBV4-2; clone_size: many; cdr3_aa: CASSQEVTGFTEAFF; cdr3_nt: TGTGCCAGCAGCCAAGAGGTCACAGGGTTCACTGAAGCTTTCTTT
j_call: TRBJ1-4; d_call: .; v_call: TRBV10-3; clone_size: .; cdr3_aa: CAISRGVTNEKLFF; cdr3_nt: TGTGCCATCAGTCGAGGGGTAACTAATGAAAAACTGTTTTTT